The clone carrying this T cell receptor (beta chain) is a singleton in its sample. The antigen is unknown. An end of the junction differs from the germline gene, which may be a read error. This sample is drawn from a study of cytomegalovirus exposure and HLA in healthy donors. The study, taken as a whole, reports: The authors considered a cluster of highly shared sequence variants likely to be a sequencing artifact.

Primers included in the PCR were 60 Vbeta and 13 Jbeta primers. The method was immunoSEQ multiplex PCR; TCRdb's version includes in-frame clones alone and lacks a portion of them. Here the sample spans more than 85,000 clones, about three quarters being singletons. CDR3 size: 12 residues. Germline V CDR1 and CDR2: SEHNR, FQNEAQ (reference sequence). V usage is TRBV7-9 and J usage is TRBJ1-1; possible D gene TRBD1, 5 bases. The sequence derives from a male donor in good health and CMV-seropositive. The sequencing input was PBMCs. The CDR3 bases are TGTTCCAGCAGACCAGCGGGGGGGGAAGCTTTCTTT. Its protein product is CSSRPAGGEAFF.